This TCR beta chain originates from a study of human T cells and chemical hapten exposure. TCRdb recomputed calls from the RACE reads with MiXCR, one row per CDR3 protein. The sample shows over 300,000 distinct CDR3 sequences, approximately 5.1% of them seen only once. V was cut by 5 bases and J by 8 bases, with 6 bases left in between. CDR1 is SNHLY and CDR2 is FYNNEI in the germline V gene. The CDR3 runs 10 residues. As for time point: pre-sensitization, week 0. The treatment here: therapeutic diphenylcyclopropenone sensitization with weekly scalp DPC. Total RNA was extracted from unfractionated whole blood.

The sequence was collected from a woman aged 45-59 years with alopecia areata. Some clones in this sample may be carry-over from other donors' samples. The V call is TRBV2, the J call TRBJ1-2; D call uncertain. The source material was whole blood, sampled in connection with sensitization to the hapten diphenylcyclopropenone (DPC). The CDR3 reads CASSLSGYTF. In DNA, the CDR3 is TGTGCCAGCAGTTTGTCGGGCTACACCTTC.